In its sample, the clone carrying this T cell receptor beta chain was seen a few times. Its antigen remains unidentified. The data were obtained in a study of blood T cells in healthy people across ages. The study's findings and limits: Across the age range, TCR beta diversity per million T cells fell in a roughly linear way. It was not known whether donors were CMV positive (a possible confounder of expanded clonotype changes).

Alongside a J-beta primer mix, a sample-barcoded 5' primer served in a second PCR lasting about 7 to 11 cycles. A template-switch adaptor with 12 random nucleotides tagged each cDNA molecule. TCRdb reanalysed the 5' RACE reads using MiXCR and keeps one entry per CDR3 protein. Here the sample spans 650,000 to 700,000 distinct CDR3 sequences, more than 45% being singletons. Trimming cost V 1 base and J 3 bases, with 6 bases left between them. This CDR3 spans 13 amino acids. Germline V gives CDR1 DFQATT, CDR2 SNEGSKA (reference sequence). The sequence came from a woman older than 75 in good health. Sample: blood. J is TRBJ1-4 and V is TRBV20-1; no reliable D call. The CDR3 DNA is TGCAGTGCTAGAGTCTTCGCTAATGAAAAACTGTTTTTT. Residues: CSARVFANEKLFF.